This TCR beta chain was found in a study of T-cell reconstitution after alpha-beta-depleted transplantation in children. Notes on the study in general: The high TCRbeta diversity at day 60 in some patients came from surviving recipient T cells and thymic progenitors. The main origin of T-cell counts and diversity one year after transplant was newly produced T cells. Several hundred rapidly expanded clones from non-depleted graft cells reportedly supplied alpha-beta T cells about two months post-transplant.

The library targeted TCRbeta and was prepared with unique molecular identifiers. TCRdb reprocessed the PCR reads via MiXCR and lists one record per CDR3 protein. Here the sample spans a few hundred thousand distinct CDR3 sequences, 15% to 20% being singletons. V was clipped by 7 bases and J by 0 bases; unmatched bases: 8. The CDR3 is 15 residues long. The germline V gene has CDR1 MNHNS and CDR2 SASEGT. As to this clonotype: Its antigen is unidentified.

The source was PBMCs, mostly from graft donor cells, collected 360 days after TCRalphabeta/CD19-depleted stem cell transplant. The chain employs TRBV6-1 and TRBJ1-1; 7 bases align to TRBD1. The receptor's source is a boy under three years old who had a stem cell transplant for Wiskott-Aldrich syndrome, so the T cells may come from the graft donor. For the CDR3, the DNA is TGTGCCAGCATCACTACAGGGGCAATGAACACTGAAGCTTTCTTT. Translated, it gives CASITTGAMNTEAFF.